One sample yielded the 17 T cell receptor beta chains listed below, sequenced in a study of Tregs in tolerant kidney transplant recipients. Related graft donors supplied nonmyeloablative bone marrow transplants, and mixed chimerism was transient. Measured with immunoSEQ multiplex PCR; TCRdb has only the in-frame clones, and not every one. Among about 64,000 clones listed, around 87% were seen once. This specimen consisted of CD4+ T cells from blood (PBMCs), obtained 6 months after the transplant. These receptors were collected from a human patient who received a combined kidney and bone marrow transplant. The graft donor may account for some of the T cells.

The chain links TRBV7-2 to TRBJ2-5; 7 nucleotides agree with TRBD1. Germline CDR1 SGHTA, CDR2 FQGNSA. The V segment lost 5 bases and the J segment 2 bases; nucleotides outside the gene matches: 8. The CDR3 covers 15 residues. The CDR3 here is CASSPKTGLQETQYF. In nucleotides, the CDR3 is TGTGCCAGCAGCCCGAAGACAGGGCTTCAAGAGACCCAGTACTTC.

This rearrangement joins TRBV5-1 to TRBJ2-7, with D perhaps TRBD2 (5 bases). V was shortened by 5 bases and J by 4 bases, with 16 bases between the two germline ends. Germline V CDR1 and CDR2: SGHRS, YFSETQ. The CDR3 has 14 amino acids. CDR3 amino acids: CASSVASGVYEQYF. The CDR3, as DNA: TGCGCCAGCAGTGTCGCGTCCGGGGTATACGAGCAGTACTTC.

The rearrangement joins TRBV7-6 to TRBJ2-3, with TRBD2 matching 10 bases. CDR3 length: 15 amino acids. The germline V gene has CDR1 SGHVS and CDR2 FNYEAQ. The junction had 3 bases not matched to a gene; V was cut back by 2 bases and J by 4 bases. For the CDR3, the DNA is TGTGCCAGCAGCTTATTAGCGGGGGGTGCAGATACGCAGTATTTT. It codes for CASSLLAGGADTQYF.

This chain connects TRBV9 to TRBJ1-6; D gene ambiguous. Germline V gene sequence: CDR1 SGDLS, CDR2 YYNGEE. Trimming removed 3 bases at V and 7 bases at J, with 11 bases between. The CDR3 is 14 residues long. CDR3 coding DNA: TGTGCCAGCAGCGAATCCGGTCACAATTCACCCCTCCACTTT. Amino acids: CASSESGHNSPLHF.

This rearrangement joins TRBV11-2 to TRBJ2-3; D is perhaps TRBD1 (6 bases). This CDR3 region has 15 residues. Trimming shortened V by 3 bases and J by 6 bases, and 16 bases separated the two germline ends. The germline V gene has CDR1 SGHAT and CDR2 FQNNGV. DNA of the CDR3: TGTGCCAGCAGCTTCCAATGGGGCACAGGGGATACGCAGTATTTT. Translation: CASSFQWGTGDTQYF.

For the CDR3, the DNA is TGCGCCAGCAGCCCGACAGGGCACGGCTATGGCTACACCTTC. Residues: CASSPTGHGYGYTF. This chain joins TRBV5-1 and TRBJ1-2; 7 nucleotides align to TRBD1. CDR1 and CDR2 (germline): SGHRS, YFSETQ. The trim removed 4 bases at V and 4 bases at J, leaving 7 bases unmatched. The CDR3 sequence is 14 residues long.

In its sample, this clone was seen a few times. V usage is TRBV5-1 and J usage is TRBJ2-6; TRBD1 matches at 8 bases. This CDR3 has 18 amino acids. Per germline, CDR1 SGHRS and CDR2 YFSETQ. Trimming took 1 base from V and 3 from J; bases not matched to a gene: 9. The CDR3 DNA reads as TGCGCCAGCAGCTTGAAAGACAGGGGATGGAGTGGGGCCAACGTCCTGACTTTC. Translating it yields CASSLKDRGWSGANVLTF.

V gene TRBV9 combines with J gene TRBJ1-5; the match to TRBD1 covers 7 bases. J gave up 3 bases and V 1 base, and 7 bases lay outside the gene matches. The CDR3 length is 16 residues. The germline gives CDR1 SGDLS, CDR2 YYNGEE. In DNA, the CDR3 is TGTGCCAGCAGCGTACCGACAGGGTTTGACAATCAGCCCCAGCATTTT. This translates into CASSVPTGFDNQPQHF. Together with reference TRBV9 and TRBJ1-5, the CDR3 gives the full variable domain: DSGVTQTPKHLITATGQRVTLRCSPRSGDLSVYWYQQSLDQGLQFLIQYYNGEERAKGNILERFSAQQFPDLHSELNLSSLELGDSALYFCASSVPTGFDNQPQHFGDGTRLSIL.

V is TRBV4-2 and J is TRBJ1-2; no firm D call. Trimming took 1 base from V and 4 from J, leaving 10 bases between them. The CDR3 consists of 14 residues. The germline V gene encodes CDR1 LGHNA and CDR2 YNFKEQ. CDR3 sequence (DNA): TGTGCCAGCAGCCAAGGCGGGCCGAGCTATGGCTACACCTTC. It codes for CASSQGGPSYGYTF.

The chain has TRBV4-2 and TRBJ2-3, with 12 bases that match TRBD2. CDR3 length: 17 amino acids. From germline, CDR1 is LGHNA and CDR2 YNFKEQ. J lost 2 bases, V lost 1 base, and 4 bases had no gene match. CDR3 residues: CASSQGTSGVSTDTQYF. The CDR3 region has the DNA TGTGCCAGCAGCCAAGGGACTAGCGGGGTATCCACAGATACGCAGTATTTT.

The chain links TRBV7-9 to TRBJ2-2; possibly TRBD1 for D (5 bases). The CDR3 sequence is 15 residues long. V lost 8 bases to trimming and J lost 2 bases, with 15 bases between them. Germline V gives CDR1 SEHNR, CDR2 FQNEAQ (reference sequence). The CDR3 loop reads CASGRTGVNTGELFF. Written as DNA, the CDR3 is TGTGCCAGCGGACGAACAGGAGTCAACACCGGGGAGCTGTTTTTT. Supplemented by reference TRBV7-9 and TRBJ2-2, the full variable domain reads DTGVSQNPRHKITKRGQNVTFRCDPISEHNRLYWYRQTLGQGPEFLTYFQNEAQLEKSRLLSDRFSAERPKGSFSTLEIQRTEQGDSAMYLCASGRTGVNTGELFFGEGSRLTVL.

The V and J genes are TRBV19 and TRBJ1-2, with TRBD1 as a possible D gene (5 bases). The CDR3 consists of 12 residues. CDR1 and CDR2 (germline): LNHDA, SQIVND (reference sequence). V lost 4 bases and J lost 4, with 7 bases in between. The CDR3, as DNA: TGTGCCAGTAGTACCCAGGGCTATGGCTACACCTTC. Translating it yields CASSTQGYGYTF.

The chain carries TRBV5-4 and TRBJ2-3; no firm D call. CDR1 and CDR2 (germline): SGHNT, YYREEE (reference sequence). The V gene lost 7 bases and the J gene lost 3 bases, with 6 bases spanning the gap. The CDR3 extends over 11 amino acids. The chain's CDR3 is CASRSTDTQYF. The DNA of the CDR3 is TGTGCCAGCCGGAGTACAGATACGCAGTATTTT.

CDR3 coding DNA: TGCGCCAGCAGCTTCGGGACAGGGGCAGATACGCAGTATTTT. Protein: CASSFGTGADTQYF. The chain carries TRBV5-1 and TRBJ2-3, with 10 bases identical to TRBD1. Germline lookup yields CDR1 SGHRS and CDR2 YFSETQ. The junction had 1 base not matched to a gene; V was cut back by 2 bases and J by 4 bases. The CDR3 is 14 residues long.

This chain's CDR3 is CASSLGQGLGEQYF. CDR3 nucleotides: TGTGCCAGCAGCTTGGGCCAGGGCCTAGGCGAGCAGTACTTC. This sequence joins TRBV5-6 and TRBJ2-7, with D maybe TRBD1 (5 bases). The CDR3 sequence is 14 residues long. CDR1 and CDR2 (germline): SGHDT, YYEEEE. Trimming removed 0 bases at V and 6 bases at J, with 13 bases between.

The chain is built from TRBV14 and TRBJ2-1, with D tentatively TRBD1 (8 bases). The CDR3 has 16 amino acids. V lost 8 bases to trimming and J lost 0 bases, with 17 bases between them. CDR1 SGHDN and CDR2 FVKESK come from the germline V gene. CDR3 residues: CASGEYRGGSYNEQFF. CDR3 in DNA: TGTGCCAGCGGGGAGTACAGGGGGGGCTCCTACAATGAGCAGTTCTTC. The variable domain in full, with the rest retrieved from reference TRBV14 and TRBJ2-1, is EAGVTQFPSHSVIEKGQTVTLRCDPISGHDNLYWYRRVMGKEIKFLLHFVKESKQDESGMPNNRFLAERTGGTYSTLKVQPAELEDSGVYFCASGEYRGGSYNEQFFGPGTRLTVL.

The rearrangement uses TRBV18 and TRBJ1-2, with 12 bases matching TRBD1. Germline V gene data show CDR1 as KGHSH and CDR2 as LQKENI. V gave up 3 bases and J gave up 3 bases; unmatched junction bases: 5. CDR3 length: 16 residues. The CDR3 DNA sequence: TGTGCCAGCTCACCCTCGGGACAGGGGGCTGACTATGGCTACACCTTC. It is translated as CASSPSGQGADYGYTF.